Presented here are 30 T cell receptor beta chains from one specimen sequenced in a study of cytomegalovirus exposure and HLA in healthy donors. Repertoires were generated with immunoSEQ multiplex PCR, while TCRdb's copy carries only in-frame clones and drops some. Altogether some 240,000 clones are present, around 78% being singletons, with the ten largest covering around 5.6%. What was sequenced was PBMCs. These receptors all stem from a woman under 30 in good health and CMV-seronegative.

Here the CDR3 reads CRPWAGGRTDTQYF. CDR3 bases: TGCAGACCCTGGGCGGGGGGACGCACAGATACGCAGTATTTT. V is TRBV29-1 and J is TRBJ2-3; 8 nucleotides align to TRBD2. The CDR3 runs to 14 residues. The V gene's germline CDR1 is SQVTM and CDR2 ANQGSEA.

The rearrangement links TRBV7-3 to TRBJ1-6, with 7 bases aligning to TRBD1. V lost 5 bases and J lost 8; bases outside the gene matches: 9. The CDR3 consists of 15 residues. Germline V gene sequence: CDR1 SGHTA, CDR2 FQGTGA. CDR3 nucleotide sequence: TGTGCCAGCAGCAGTCAGGCAGGGGGATATTCACCCCTCCACTTT. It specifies CASSSQAGGYSPLHF.

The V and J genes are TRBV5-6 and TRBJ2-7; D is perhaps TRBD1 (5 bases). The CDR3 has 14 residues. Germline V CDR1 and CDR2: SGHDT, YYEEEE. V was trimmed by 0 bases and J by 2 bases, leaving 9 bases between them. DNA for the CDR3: TGTGCCAGCAGCTTGGGACAGACAACCTACGAGCAGTACTTC. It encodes CASSLGQTTYEQYF.

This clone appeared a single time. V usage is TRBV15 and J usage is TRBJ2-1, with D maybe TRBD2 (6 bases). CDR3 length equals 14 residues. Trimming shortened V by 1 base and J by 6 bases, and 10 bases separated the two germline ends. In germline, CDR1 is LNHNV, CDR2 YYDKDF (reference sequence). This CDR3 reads CATSRGGGFNEQFF. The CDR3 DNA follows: TGTGCCACCAGCAGAGGAGGAGGGTTCAATGAGCAGTTCTTC.

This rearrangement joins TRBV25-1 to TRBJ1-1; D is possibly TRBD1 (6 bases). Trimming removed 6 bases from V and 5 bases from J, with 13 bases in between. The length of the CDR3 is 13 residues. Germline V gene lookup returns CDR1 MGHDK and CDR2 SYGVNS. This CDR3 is CASREGGGTEAFF. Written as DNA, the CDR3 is TGTGCCAGCAGGGAGGGAGGGGGGACTGAAGCTTTCTTT.

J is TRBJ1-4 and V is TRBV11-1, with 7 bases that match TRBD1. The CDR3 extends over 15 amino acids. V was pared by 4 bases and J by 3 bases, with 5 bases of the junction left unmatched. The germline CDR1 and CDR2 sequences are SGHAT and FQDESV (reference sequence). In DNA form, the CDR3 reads TGTGCCAGCAGCTCGTCCGGGACAGCTAATGAAAAACTGTTTTTT. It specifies CASSSSGTANEKLFF.

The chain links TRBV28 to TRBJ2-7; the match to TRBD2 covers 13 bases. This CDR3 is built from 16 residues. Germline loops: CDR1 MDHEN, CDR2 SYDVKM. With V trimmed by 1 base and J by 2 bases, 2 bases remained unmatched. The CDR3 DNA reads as TGTGCCAGCAGTTTATCCGGGACTAGCGGGACCTACGAGCAGTACTTC. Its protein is CASSLSGTSGTYEQYF.

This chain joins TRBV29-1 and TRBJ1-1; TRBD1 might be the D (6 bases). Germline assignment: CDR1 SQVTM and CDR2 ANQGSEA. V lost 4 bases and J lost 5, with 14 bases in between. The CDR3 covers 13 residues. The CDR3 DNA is TGCAGCGTTGCTACAGGGATGGGGACTGAAGCTTTCTTT. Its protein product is CSVATGMGTEAFF.

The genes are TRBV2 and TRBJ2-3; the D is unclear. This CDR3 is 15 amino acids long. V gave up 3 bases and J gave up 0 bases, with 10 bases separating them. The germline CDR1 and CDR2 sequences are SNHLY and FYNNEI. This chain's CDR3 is CASSDTAVSTDTQYF. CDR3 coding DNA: TGTGCCAGCAGTGATACAGCAGTTAGCACAGATACGCAGTATTTT.

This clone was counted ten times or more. The CDR3 nucleotides read TGTGCCACCGGGACAGGGTCAGGAAACACCATATATTTT. As protein: CATGTGSGNTIYF. V and J are TRBV6-1 and TRBJ1-3; TRBD1 aligns across 9 bases. Trimming took 10 bases from V and 4 from J; bases not matched to a gene: 5. CDR3 length equals 13 residues. Germline V gene lookup returns CDR1 MNHNS and CDR2 SASEGT.

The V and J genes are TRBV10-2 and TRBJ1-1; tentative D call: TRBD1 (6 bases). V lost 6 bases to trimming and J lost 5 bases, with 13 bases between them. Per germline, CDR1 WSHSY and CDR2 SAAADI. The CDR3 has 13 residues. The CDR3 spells CASRQGGVTEAFF. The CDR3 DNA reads TGCGCCAGCAGACAGGGAGGTGTGACTGAAGCTTTCTTT.

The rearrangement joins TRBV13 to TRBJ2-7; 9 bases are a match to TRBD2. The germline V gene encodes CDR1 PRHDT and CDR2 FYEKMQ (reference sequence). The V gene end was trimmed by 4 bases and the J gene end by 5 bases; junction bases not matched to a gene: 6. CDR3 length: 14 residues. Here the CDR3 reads CASSSGTSLDEQYF. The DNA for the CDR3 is TGTGCCAGCAGCTCCGGGACTAGCTTGGACGAGCAGTACTTC.

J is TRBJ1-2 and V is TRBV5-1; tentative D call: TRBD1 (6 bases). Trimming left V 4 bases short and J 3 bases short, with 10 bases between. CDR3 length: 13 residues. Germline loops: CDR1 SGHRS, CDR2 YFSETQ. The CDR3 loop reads CASSLQGDYGYTF. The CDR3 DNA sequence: TGCGCCAGCAGCCTACAGGGTGACTATGGCTACACCTTC.

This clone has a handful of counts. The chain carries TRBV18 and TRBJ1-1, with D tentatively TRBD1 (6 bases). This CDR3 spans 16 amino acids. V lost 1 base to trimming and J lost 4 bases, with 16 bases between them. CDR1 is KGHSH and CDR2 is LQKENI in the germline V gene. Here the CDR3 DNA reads TGTGCCAGCTCACCACGAACAGGGTTAGGGGGCACTGAAGCTTTCTTT. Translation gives CASSPRTGLGGTEAFF.

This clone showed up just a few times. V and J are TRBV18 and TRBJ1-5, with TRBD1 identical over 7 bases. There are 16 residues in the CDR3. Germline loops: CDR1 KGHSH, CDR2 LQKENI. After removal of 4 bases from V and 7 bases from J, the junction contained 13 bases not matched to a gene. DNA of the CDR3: TGTGCCAGCTCACTGGGGGCGGGTAACAGGGGACAGCCCCAGCATTTT. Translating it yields CASSLGAGNRGQPQHF. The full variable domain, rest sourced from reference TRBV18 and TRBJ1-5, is NAGVMQNPRHLVRRRGQEARLRCSPMKGHSHVYWYRQLPEEGLKFMVYLQKENIIDESGMPKERFSAEFPKEGPSILRIQQVVRGDSAAYFCASSLGAGNRGQPQHFGDGTRLSIL.

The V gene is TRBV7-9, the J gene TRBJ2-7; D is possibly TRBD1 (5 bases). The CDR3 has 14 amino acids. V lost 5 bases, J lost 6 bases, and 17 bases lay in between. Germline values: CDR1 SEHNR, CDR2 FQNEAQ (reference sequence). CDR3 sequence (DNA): TGTGCCAGCAGCCCCACGACAGAAGGGCCCGAGCAGTACTTC. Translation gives CASSPTTEGPEQYF. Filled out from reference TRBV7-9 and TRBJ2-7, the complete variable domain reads DTGVSQNPRHKITKRGQNVTFRCDPISEHNRLYWYRQTLGQGPEFLTYFQNEAQLEKSRLLSDRFSAERPKGSFSTLEIQRTEQGDSAMYLCASSPTTEGPEQYFGPGTRLTVT.

The CDR3 is CASSEAGQGPYYGYTF. The CDR3 DNA reads as TGTGCCAGCAGTGAAGCCGGCCAGGGCCCATACTATGGCTACACCTTC. This sequence joins TRBV6-1 and TRBJ1-2, with D possibly being TRBD1 (5 bases). This CDR3 spans 16 amino acids. CDR1 is MNHNS and CDR2 is SASEGT in the germline V gene. V was pared by 0 bases and J by 3 bases, with 14 bases between.

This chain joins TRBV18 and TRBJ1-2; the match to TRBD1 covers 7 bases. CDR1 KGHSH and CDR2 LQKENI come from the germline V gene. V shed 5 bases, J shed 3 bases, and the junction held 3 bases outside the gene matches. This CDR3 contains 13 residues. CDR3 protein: CASSSGTDYGYTF. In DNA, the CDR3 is TGTGCCAGCTCATCGGGGACAGACTATGGCTACACCTTC.

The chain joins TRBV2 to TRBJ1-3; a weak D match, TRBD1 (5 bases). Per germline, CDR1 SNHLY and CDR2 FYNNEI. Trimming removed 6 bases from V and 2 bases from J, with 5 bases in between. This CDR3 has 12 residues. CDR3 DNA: TGTGCCAGCAGGGGGGCTGGAAACACCATATATTTT. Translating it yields CASRGAGNTIYF. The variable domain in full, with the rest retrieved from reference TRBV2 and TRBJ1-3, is EPEVTQTPSHQVTQMGQEVILRCVPISNHLYFYWYRQILGQKVEFLVSFYNNEISEKSEIFDDQFSVERPDGSNFTLKIRSTKLEDSAMYFCASRGAGNTIYFGEGSWLTVV.

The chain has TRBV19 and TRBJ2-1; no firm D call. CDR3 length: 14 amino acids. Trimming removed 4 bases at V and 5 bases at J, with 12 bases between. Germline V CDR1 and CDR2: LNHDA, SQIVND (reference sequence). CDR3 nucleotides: TGTGCCAGTAGTACTGCCAACAGAGACAATGAGCAGTTCTTC. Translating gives CASSTANRDNEQFF.

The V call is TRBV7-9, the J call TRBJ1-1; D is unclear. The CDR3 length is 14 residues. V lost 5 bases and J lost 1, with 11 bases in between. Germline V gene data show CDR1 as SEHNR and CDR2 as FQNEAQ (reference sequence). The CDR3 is CASSPGYPNTEAFF. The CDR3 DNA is TGTGCCAGCAGCCCGGGGTACCCGAACACTGAAGCTTTCTTT.

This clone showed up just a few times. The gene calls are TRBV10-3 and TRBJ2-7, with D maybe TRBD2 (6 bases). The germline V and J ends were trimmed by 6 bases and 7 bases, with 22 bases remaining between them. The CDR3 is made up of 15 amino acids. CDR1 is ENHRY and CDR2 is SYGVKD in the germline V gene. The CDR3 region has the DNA TGTGCCATCAGCGGAGGTCAACCGGGAGAGAGGGAGCAGTACTTC. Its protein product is CAISGGQPGEREQYF.

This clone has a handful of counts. This CDR3 is CASRGDSWYGYTF. The CDR3 DNA reads TGTGCCAGCCGTGGGGACAGTTGGTATGGCTACACCTTC. The chain is built from TRBV7-9 and TRBJ1-2; TRBD1 matches at 7 bases. CDR1 and CDR2 from the germline V gene are SEHNR and FQNEAQ (reference sequence). The CDR3 covers 13 residues. Trimming removed 8 bases from V and 5 bases from J; junction bases left unmatched: 8.

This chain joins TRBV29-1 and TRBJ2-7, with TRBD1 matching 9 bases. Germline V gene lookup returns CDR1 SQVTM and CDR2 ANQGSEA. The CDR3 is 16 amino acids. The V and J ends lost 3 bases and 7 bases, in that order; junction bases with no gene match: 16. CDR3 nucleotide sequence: TGCAGCGTTGATGGCCCCTATGGACAGGGGATAGGTGAGCAGTACTTC. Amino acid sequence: CSVDGPYGQGIGEQYF.

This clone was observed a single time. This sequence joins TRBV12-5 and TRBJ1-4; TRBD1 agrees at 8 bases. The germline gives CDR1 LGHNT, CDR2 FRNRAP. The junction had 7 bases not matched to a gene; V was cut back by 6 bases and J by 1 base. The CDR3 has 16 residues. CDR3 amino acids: CASGLDRGRTNEKLFF. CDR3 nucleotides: TGTGCTAGTGGCCTAGACAGGGGACGAACTAATGAAAAACTGTTTTTT.

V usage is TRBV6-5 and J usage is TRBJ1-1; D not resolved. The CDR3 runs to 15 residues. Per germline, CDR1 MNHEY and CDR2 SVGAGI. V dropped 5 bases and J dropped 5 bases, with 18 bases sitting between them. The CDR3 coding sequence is TGTGCCAGCAGTCTTTGGACCGCAAAGGGTACTGAAGCTTTCTTT. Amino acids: CASSLWTAKGTEAFF.

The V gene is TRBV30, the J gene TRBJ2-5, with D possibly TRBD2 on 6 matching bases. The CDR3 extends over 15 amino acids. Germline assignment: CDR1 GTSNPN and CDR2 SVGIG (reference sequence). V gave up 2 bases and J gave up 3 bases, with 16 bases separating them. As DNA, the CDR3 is TGTGCCTGGAGTTCTGGGGGGTTTGGCGAAGAGACCCAGTACTTC. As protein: CAWSSGGFGEETQYF.

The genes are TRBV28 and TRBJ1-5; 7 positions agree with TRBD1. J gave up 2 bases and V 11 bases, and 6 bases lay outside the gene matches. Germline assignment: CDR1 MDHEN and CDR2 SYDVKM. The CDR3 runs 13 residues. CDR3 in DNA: TGTGCCGGAAGAACAGGGGGCAATCAGCCCCAGCATTTT. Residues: CAGRTGGNQPQHF.

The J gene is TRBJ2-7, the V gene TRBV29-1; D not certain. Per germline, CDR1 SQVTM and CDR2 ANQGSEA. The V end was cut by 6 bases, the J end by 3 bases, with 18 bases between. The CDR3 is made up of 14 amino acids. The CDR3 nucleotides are TGCAGCGTCCTAAAACCCGACGGGTACTACGAGCAGTACTTC. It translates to CSVLKPDGYYEQYF.

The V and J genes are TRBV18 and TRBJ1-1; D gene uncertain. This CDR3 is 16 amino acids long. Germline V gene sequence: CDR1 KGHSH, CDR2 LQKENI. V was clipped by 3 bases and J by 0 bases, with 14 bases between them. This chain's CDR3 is CASSPPTGTLNTEAFF. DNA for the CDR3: TGTGCCAGCTCACCCCCGACGGGAACCTTGAACACTGAAGCTTTCTTT.